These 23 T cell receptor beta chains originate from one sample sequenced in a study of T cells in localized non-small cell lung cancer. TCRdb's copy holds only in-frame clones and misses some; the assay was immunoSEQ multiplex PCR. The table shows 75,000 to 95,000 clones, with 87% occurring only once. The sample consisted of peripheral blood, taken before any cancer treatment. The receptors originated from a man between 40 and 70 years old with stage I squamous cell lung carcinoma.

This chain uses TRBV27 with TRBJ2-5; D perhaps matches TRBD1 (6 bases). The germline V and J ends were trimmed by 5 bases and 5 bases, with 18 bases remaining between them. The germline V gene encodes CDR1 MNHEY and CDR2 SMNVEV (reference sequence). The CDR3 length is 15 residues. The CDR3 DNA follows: TGTGCCAGCAGTCAATCTAGAGGGGGATCGGAGACCCAGTACTTC. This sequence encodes CASSQSRGGSETQYF.

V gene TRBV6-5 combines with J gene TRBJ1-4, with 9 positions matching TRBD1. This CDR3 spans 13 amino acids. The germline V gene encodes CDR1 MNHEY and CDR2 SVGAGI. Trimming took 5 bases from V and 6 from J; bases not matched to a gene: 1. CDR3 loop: CASSRDRDEKLFF. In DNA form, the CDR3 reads TGTGCCAGCAGTCGGGACAGGGATGAAAAACTGTTTTTT.

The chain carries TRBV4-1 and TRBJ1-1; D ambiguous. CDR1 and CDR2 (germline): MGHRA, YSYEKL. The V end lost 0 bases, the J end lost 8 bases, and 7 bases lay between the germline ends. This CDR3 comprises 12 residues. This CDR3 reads CASSQDLLEAFF. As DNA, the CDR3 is TGCGCCAGCAGCCAAGATCTATTAGAAGCTTTCTTT.

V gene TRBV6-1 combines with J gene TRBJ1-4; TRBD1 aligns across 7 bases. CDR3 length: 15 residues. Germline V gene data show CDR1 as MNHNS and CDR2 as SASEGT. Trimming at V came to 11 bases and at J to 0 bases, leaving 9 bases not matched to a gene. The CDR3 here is CAANGQDATNEKLFF. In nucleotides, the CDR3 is TGTGCCGCTAACGGACAGGATGCAACTAATGAAAAACTGTTTTTT.

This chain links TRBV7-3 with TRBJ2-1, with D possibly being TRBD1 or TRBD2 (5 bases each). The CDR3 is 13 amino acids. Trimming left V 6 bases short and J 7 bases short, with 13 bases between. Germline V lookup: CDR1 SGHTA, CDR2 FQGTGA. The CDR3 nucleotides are TGTGCCAGCAGTCCCGAGGGGCCAAATGAGCAGTTCTTC. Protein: CASSPEGPNEQFF. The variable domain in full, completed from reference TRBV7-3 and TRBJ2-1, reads GAGVSQTPSNKVTEKGKYVELRCDPISGHTALYWYRQSLGQGPEFLIYFQGTGAADDSGLPNDRFFAVRPEGSVSTLKIQRTERGDSAVYLCASSPEGPNEQFFGPGTRLTVL.

CDR3 bases: TGTGCCAGCAGCACCAGCGGGGTGGTCCCCCACGAGCAGTACTTC. This translates into CASSTSGVVPHEQYF. This rearrangement joins TRBV7-2 to TRBJ2-7; TRBD2 matches at 7 bases. The CDR3 loop spans 15 amino acids. CDR1 and CDR2 from the germline V gene are SGHTA and FQGNSA. V shed 5 bases, J shed 5 bases, and the junction held 12 bases outside the gene matches.

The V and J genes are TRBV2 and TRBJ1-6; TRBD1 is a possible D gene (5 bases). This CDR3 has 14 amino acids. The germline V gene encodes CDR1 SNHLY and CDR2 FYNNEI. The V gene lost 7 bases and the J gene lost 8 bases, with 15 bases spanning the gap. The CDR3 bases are TGTGCCAGCAATCCGGCATCGACAGATTCACCCCTCCACTTT. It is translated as CASNPASTDSPLHF.

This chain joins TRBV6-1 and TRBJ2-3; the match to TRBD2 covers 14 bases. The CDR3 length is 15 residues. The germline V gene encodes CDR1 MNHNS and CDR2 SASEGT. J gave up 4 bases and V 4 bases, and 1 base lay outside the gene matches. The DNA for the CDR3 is TGTGCCAGCAGTGGACTAGCGGGGGGGCCAGATACGCAGTATTTT. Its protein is CASSGLAGGPDTQYF.

The CDR3 region has the DNA TGTGCCAGCAGCTTGGCCGGCGGGGGTAGCAATCAGCCCCAGCATTTT. Translating it yields CASSLAGGGSNQPQHF. This rearrangement joins TRBV5-6 to TRBJ1-5, with a tentative D call TRBD1 (5 bases). The V gene's germline CDR1 is SGHDT and CDR2 YYEEEE. The CDR3 is made up of 16 amino acids. V shed 0 bases and J shed 0 bases, with 10 bases lying between them.

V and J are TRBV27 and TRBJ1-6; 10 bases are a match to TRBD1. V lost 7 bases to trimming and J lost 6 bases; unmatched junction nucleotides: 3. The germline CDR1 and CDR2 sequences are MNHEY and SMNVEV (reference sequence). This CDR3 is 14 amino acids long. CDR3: CASTRDRGNSPLHF. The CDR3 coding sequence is TGTGCCAGCACCAGGGACAGGGGTAATTCACCCCTCCACTTT.

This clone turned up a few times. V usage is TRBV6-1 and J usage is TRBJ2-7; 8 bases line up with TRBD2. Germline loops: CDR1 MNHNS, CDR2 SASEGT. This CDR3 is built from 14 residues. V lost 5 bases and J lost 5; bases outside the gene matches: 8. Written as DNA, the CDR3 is TGTGCCAGCAGTAACAAACGGGGGGGACACGAGCAGTACTTC. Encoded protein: CASSNKRGGHEQYF.

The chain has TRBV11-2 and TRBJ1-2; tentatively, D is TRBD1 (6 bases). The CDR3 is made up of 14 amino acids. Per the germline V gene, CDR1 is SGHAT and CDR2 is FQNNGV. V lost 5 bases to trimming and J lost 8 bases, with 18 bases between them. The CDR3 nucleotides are TGTGCCAGCAGCCGGGGGAACAGGGTTAGCGGCTACACCTTC. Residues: CASSRGNRVSGYTF.

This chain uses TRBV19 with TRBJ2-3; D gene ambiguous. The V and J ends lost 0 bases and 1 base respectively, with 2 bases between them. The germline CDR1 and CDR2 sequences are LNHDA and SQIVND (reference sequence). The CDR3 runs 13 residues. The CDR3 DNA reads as TGTGCCAGTAGTATAGATCGCACAGATACGCAGTATTTT. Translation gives CASSIDRTDTQYF. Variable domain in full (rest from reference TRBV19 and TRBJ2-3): DGGITQSPKYLFRKEGQNVTLSCEQNLNHDAMYWYRQDPGQGLRLIYYSQIVNDFQKGDIAEGYSVSREKKESFPLTVTSAQKNPTAFYLCASSIDRTDTQYFGPGTRLTVL.

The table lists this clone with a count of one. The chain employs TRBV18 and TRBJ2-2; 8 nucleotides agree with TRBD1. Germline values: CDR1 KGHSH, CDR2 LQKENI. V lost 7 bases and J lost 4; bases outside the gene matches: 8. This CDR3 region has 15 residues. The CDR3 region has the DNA TGTGCCAGCTTCACCGGGACAGGTGCCACCGGGGAGCTGTTTTTT. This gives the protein CASFTGTGATGELFF. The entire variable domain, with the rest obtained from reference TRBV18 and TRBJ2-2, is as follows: NAGVMQNPRHLVRRRGQEARLRCSPMKGHSHVYWYRQLPEEGLKFMVYLQKENIIDESGMPKERFSAEFPKEGPSILRIQQVVRGDSAAYFCASFTGTGATGELFFGEGSRLTVL.

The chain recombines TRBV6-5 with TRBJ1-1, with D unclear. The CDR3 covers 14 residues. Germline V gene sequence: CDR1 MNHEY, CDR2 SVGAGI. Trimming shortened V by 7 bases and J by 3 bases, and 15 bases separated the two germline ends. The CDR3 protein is CASTDGQLHTEAFF. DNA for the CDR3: TGTGCCAGCACCGACGGGCAGTTGCACACTGAAGCTTTCTTT.

Here the CDR3 DNA reads TGTGCCAGCAGCCTCCGGGAGACTAACTATGGCTACACCTTC. This codes for CASSLRETNYGYTF. J is TRBJ1-2 and V is TRBV7-2; the D is unclear. CDR3 length: 14 residues. V gave up 5 bases and J gave up 0 bases, with 10 bases separating them. Per the germline V gene, CDR1 is SGHTA and CDR2 is FQGNSA.

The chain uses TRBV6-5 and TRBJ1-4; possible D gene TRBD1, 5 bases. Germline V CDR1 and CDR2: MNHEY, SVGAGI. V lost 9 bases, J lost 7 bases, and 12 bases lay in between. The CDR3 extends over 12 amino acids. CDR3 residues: CASNKRGEKLFF. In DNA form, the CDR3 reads TGTGCCAGTAACAAAAGGGGTGAAAAACTGTTTTTT.

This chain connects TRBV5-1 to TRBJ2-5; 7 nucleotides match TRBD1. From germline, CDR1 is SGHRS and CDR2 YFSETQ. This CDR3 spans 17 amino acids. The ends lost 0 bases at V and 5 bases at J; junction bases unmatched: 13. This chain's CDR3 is CASSLGTGALSAETQYF. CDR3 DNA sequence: TGCGCCAGCAGCTTGGGTACAGGGGCCCTCAGCGCGGAGACCCAGTACTTC. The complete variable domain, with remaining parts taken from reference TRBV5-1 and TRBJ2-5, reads KAGVTQTPRYLIKTRGQQVTLSCSPISGHRSVSWYQQTPGQGLQFLFEYFSETQRNKGNFPGRFSGRQFSNSRSEMNVSTLELGDSALYLCASSLGTGALSAETQYFGPGTRLLVL.

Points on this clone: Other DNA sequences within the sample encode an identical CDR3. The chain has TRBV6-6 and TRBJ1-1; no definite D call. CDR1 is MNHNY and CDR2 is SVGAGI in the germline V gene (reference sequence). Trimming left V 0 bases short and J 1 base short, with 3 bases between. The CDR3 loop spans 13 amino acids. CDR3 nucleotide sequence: TGTGCCAGCAGTTACTCCGCGAACACTGAAGCTTTCTTT. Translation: CASSYSANTEAFF.

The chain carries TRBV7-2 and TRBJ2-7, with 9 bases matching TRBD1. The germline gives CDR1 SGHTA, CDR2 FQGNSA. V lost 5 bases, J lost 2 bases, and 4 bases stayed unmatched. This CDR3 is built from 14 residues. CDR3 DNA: TGTGCCAGCAGCCCGGGACAGGGAACCTACGAGCAGTACTTC. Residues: CASSPGQGTYEQYF. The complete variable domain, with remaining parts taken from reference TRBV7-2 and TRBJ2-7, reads GAGVSQSPSNKVTEKGKDVELRCDPISGHTALYWYRQSLGQGLEFLIYFQGNSAPDKSGLPSDRFSAERTGGSVSTLTIQRTQQEDSAVYLCASSPGQGTYEQYFGPGTRLTVT.

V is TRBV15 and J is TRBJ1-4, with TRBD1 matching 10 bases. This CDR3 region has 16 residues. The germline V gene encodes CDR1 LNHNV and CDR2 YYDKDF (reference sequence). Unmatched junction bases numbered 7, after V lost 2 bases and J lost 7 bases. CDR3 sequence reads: CATSRSHGTGAEKLFF. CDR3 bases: TGTGCCACCAGCAGATCACACGGGACAGGGGCTGAAAAACTGTTTTTT.

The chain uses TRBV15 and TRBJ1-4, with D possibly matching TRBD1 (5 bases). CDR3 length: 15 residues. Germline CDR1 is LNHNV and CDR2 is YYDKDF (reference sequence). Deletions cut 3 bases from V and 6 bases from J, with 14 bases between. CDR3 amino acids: CATSRGRGADEKLFF. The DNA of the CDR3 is TGTGCCACCAGCAGGGGGCGCGGGGCTGATGAAAAACTGTTTTTT.

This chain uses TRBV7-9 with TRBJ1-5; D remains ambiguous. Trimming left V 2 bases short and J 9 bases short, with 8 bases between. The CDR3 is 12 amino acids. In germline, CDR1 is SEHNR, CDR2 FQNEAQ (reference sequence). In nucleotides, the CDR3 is TGTGCCAGCAGCTTAATGGGGAGGCCCCAGCATTTT. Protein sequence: CASSLMGRPQHF. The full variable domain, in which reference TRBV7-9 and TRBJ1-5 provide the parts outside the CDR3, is DTGVSQNPRHKITKRGQNVTFRCDPISEHNRLYWYRQTLGQGPEFLTYFQNEAQLEKSRLLSDRFSAERPKGSFSTLEIQRTEQGDSAMYLCASSLMGRPQHFGDGTRLSIL.